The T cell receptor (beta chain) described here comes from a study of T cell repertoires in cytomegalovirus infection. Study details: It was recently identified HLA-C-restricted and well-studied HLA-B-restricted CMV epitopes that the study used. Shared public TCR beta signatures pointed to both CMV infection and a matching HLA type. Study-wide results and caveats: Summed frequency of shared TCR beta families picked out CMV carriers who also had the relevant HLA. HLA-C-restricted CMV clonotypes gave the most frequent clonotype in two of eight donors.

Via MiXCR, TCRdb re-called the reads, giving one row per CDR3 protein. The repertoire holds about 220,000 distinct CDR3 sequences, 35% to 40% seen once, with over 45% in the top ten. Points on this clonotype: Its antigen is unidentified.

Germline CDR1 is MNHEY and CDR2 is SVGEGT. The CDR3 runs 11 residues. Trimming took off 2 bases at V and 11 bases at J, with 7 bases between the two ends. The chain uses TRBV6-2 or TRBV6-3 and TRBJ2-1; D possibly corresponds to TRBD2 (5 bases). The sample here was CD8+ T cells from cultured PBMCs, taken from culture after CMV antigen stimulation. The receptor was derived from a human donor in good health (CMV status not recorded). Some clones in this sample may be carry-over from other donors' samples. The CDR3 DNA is TGTGCCAGCAGTTACGAGGGAAAGCAGTTCTTC. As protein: CASSYEGKQFF.